The following is a T cell receptor beta chain sequence with its context. The antigen remains undetermined. Germline loops: CDR1 LGHNA, CDR2 YSLEER. This CDR3 has 16 residues. Losses at the gene ends were 1 base for V and 1 base for J; bases not matched to a gene: 0. This specimen belongs to a study of graft-versus-host responses after intestinal transplantation. The wider study: Every recipient underwent anti-thymocyte globulin induction, then tacrolimus and steroids for roughly 3 years.

Sequencing was performed with immunoSEQ multiplex PCR; in TCRdb, only in-frame clones are kept and a portion is missing. The sample has more than 85,000 clones, 85% to 95% seen once. The study, taken as a whole, reports: Some GvH clones appeared in ileal mucosa or blood before recipient bone marrow. Allografts of one patient group, those with graft-donor T cell macrochimerism, had high graft-versus-host to host-versus-graft clonal ratios.

Sequencing used unstimulated CD8+ T cells sorted from spleen or lymph node cells, obtained before intestinal transplant. This sequence joins TRBV4-3 and TRBJ2-1; TRBD2 aligns across 11 bases. The source is a human donor who received an intestinal transplant. The CDR3 nucleotides read TGCGCCAGCAGCCAAGTAGCGGGGGGGTCCTACAATGAGCAGTTCTTC. It codes for CASSQVAGGSYNEQFF.